This passage covers 7 T cell receptor beta chains from one sample sequenced in a study of T cell responses to AZD1222 COVID-19 vaccine. Assay: immunoSEQ multiplex PCR; the TCRdb copy retains only in-frame clones and omits some. Of about 110,000 clones in the sample, around 89% were seen once. The sequences come from peripheral blood, collected on day 0 of AZD1222 vaccination. Receptors originate from an adult in good health.

This sequence joins TRBV5-1 and TRBJ2-7, with 8 nucleotides matching TRBD1. V shed 5 bases and J 6 bases; nucleotides not matched to a gene: 10. This CDR3 has 14 residues. From germline, CDR1 is SGHRS and CDR2 YFSETQ. CDR3 loop: CASSSVAGGAEQYF. The DNA for the CDR3 is TGCGCCAGCAGTTCTGTGGCAGGGGGCGCCGAGCAGTACTTC.

The rearrangement links TRBV18 to TRBJ2-5; D call uncertain. The V end was cut by 2 bases, the J end by 1 base, with 2 bases between. Germline CDR1 KGHSH, CDR2 LQKENI. The CDR3 totals 12 residues. CDR3 loop: CASSPAQETQYF. CDR3 DNA sequence: TGTGCCAGCTCACCAGCCCAAGAGACCCAGTACTTC.

The chain has TRBV19 and TRBJ2-7; TRBD1 is a possible D gene (5 bases). CDR3 length: 14 amino acids. V lost 5 bases to trimming and J lost 0 bases, with 11 bases between them. Germline CDR1 LNHDA, CDR2 SQIVND (reference sequence). The DNA of the CDR3 is TGTGCCAGTAGTTCAGGGTCGAGCTCCTACGAGCAGTACTTC. Its translation: CASSSGSSSYEQYF.

This sequence joins TRBV13 and TRBJ2-2; D not resolved. CDR3 size: 13 residues. From germline, CDR1 is PRHDT and CDR2 FYEKMQ (reference sequence). Trimming took off 5 bases at V and 1 base at J, with 5 bases between the two ends. CDR3 DNA sequence: TGTGCCAGCAGCCTGTTGAACACCGGGGAGCTGTTTTTT. This encodes CASSLLNTGELFF.

This clone was recorded a few times. The chain couples TRBV19 to TRBJ1-2; perhaps TRBD1 as D (5 bases). The V gene lost 0 bases and the J gene lost 5 bases, with 7 bases spanning the gap. Germline V gene data show CDR1 as LNHDA and CDR2 as SQIVND (reference sequence). CDR3 size: 13 residues. In DNA, the CDR3 is TGTGCCAGTAGTATAGATCGGGGGTATGGCTACACCTTC. Amino acid sequence: CASSIDRGYGYTF.

This clone appeared a single time. J is TRBJ2-5 and V is TRBV28; tentatively, D is TRBD2 (6 bases). This CDR3 comprises 15 residues. Germline CDR1 and CDR2: MDHEN and SYDVKM. V lost 7 bases and J 2 bases, leaving 17 bases between the germline ends. The CDR3 reads CASTPAGLGQETQYF. The DNA for the CDR3 is TGTGCCAGCACCCCCGCGGGGCTGGGGCAAGAGACCCAGTACTTC.

The genes are TRBV6-2 or TRBV6-3 and TRBJ2-2; 7 bases agree with TRBD1. This CDR3 region has 16 residues. J was trimmed by 0 bases and V by 2 bases; bases with no gene match: 3. The V gene's germline CDR1 is MNHEY and CDR2 SVGEGT. CDR3 region: CASSYEGASNTGELFF. The CDR3 DNA reads TGTGCCAGCAGTTACGAGGGGGCGTCGAACACCGGGGAGCTGTTTTTT.